These T cell receptor beta chains were read from a single sample in a study of blood T cell repertoires in COVID-19. This table comes from immunoSEQ multiplex PCR, and its TCRdb copy is limited to in-frame clones, with some not included. The table lists approximately 210,000 clones, approximately 83% of them singletons. The specimen was PBMCs or T cells enriched from blood (not recorded which). The receptors shown here come from a woman aged 60-70 years who had recovered from COVID-19. CDR3s include the opening cysteine and the closing phenylalanine or tryptophan. Fields, in order: J gene, D gene, clone size, V gene, CDR3 protein, CDR3 DNA. The D gene is left open where the match is weak. Size values are once, few and many counts, or a class for expanded clones, and some rows have none.

TRBJ1-2 | TRBD1 | . | TRBV14 | CASSQEQGVYYGYTF | TGTGCCAGCAGCCAAGAACAGGGGGTTTACTATGGCTACACCTTC
TRBJ1-1 | TRBD1 | . | TRBV29-1 | CSVERGQNTEAFF | TGCAGCGTTGAGAGGGGGCAAAACACTGAAGCTTTCTTT
TRBJ2-1 | TRBD2 | once | TRBV15 | CATSGSSGTNEQFF | TGTGCCACCAGCGGGTCAAGCGGGACCAATGAGCAGTTCTTC
TRBJ1-3 | . | . | TRBV5-1 | CASSEGSGNTIYF | TGCGCCAGTTCGGAGGGCTCTGGAAACACCATATATTTT
TRBJ1-5 | . | . | TRBV19 | CASSMTRPNQPQHF | TGTGCCAGTAGTATGACCAGGCCCAATCAGCCCCAGCATTTT
TRBJ2-3 | . | . | TRBV2 | CASTNQATSSTDTQYF | TGTGCCAGTACCAACCAGGCAACATCTAGCACAGATACGCAGTATTTT
TRBJ2-3 | TRBD2 | once | TRBV4-2 | CASSPTSGGATDTQYF | TGTGCCAGCAGCCCGACGAGCGGGGGGGCCACAGATACGCAGTATTTT
TRBJ2-1 | TRBD1 | . | TRBV3-1/TRBV3-2 | CASSLRTGDNEQFF | TGTGCCAGCAGCCTAAGGACAGGGGACAATGAGCAGTTCTTC
TRBJ1-5 | . | . | TRBV6-1 | CASSDTGKSMSNQPQHF | TGTGCCAGCAGTGATACAGGGAAATCAATGTCCAATCAGCCCCAGCATTTT
TRBJ2-3 | TRBD2 | . | TRBV28 | CASSFARSGRATDTQYF | TGTGCCAGCAGTTTTGCCAGAAGCGGGAGGGCCACCGATACGCAGTATTTT
TRBJ1-5 | . | . | TRBV18 | CASSQEGYSNQPQHF | TGTGCCAGCTCACAAGAGGGCTATAGCAATCAGCCCCAGCATTTT
TRBJ2-2 | TRBD2 | . | TRBV7-2 | CASSLVAGGNTGELFF | TGTGCCAGCAGCTTAGTAGCGGGGGGGAACACCGGGGAGCTGTTTTTT
TRBJ1-6 | . | . | TRBV18 | CASSPEASSYNSPLHF | TGTGCCAGCTCACCAGAGGCGAGCTCCTATAATTCACCCCTCCACTTT
TRBJ1-1 | . | . | TRBV6-5 | CASSYFVNSEAFF | TGTGCCAGCAGTTATTTTGTTAATTCTGAAGCTTTCTTT
TRBJ1-2 | . | . | TRBV11-2 | CASSKGVDGYTF | TGTGCCAGCAGCAAAGGAGTTGATGGCTACACCTTC
TRBJ1-1 | TRBD1 | . | TRBV6-5 | CASSATGITEAFF | TGTGCCAGCAGCGCGACAGGGATCACTGAAGCTTTCTTT
TRBJ2-7 | . | . | TRBV20-1 | CSAILGYEQYF | TGCAGTGCTATCCTCGGGTACGAGCAGTACTTC
TRBJ1-6 | TRBD1 | . | TRBV19 | CASSIRMGTGPGSPLHF | TGTGCCAGTAGTATTAGAATGGGGACAGGGCCCGGGTCACCCCTCCACTTT
TRBJ1-5 | . | . | TRBV11-2 | CASSLERDPQPQHF | TGTGCCAGCAGCCTAGAGAGGGATCCTCAGCCCCAGCATTTT
TRBJ2-3 | TRBD1 | . | TRBV5-1 | CASSWQLWTGNTDTQYF | TGCGCCAGCAGCTGGCAACTCTGGACAGGGAACACAGATACGCAGTATTTT
TRBJ1-2 | . | . | TRBV5-6 | CASSLWGTGNGYTF | TGTGCCAGCAGCTTGTGGGGAACAGGAAATGGCTACACCTTC
TRBJ2-7 | . | few | TRBV5-4 | CASSRARGNEQYF | TGTGCCAGCAGCAGAGCGAGGGGGAACGAGCAGTACTTC
TRBJ1-2 | TRBD1 | once | TRBV19 | CASSIPDRRPGYTF | TGTGCCAGTAGTATACCGGACAGGCGACCGGGCTACACCTTC
TRBJ1-4 | . | . | TRBV6-1 | CASSEVATWTPEKLFF | TGTGCCAGCAGTGAAGTGGCCACTTGGACACCTGAAAAACTGTTTTTT
TRBJ1-2 | TRBD1 | . | TRBV5-4 | CASSPGQVAGYTF | TGTGCCAGCAGCCCGGGACAGGTTGCTGGTTACACCTTC
TRBJ2-7 | TRBD2 | . | TRBV14 | CASRNSGGYEQYF | TGTGCCAGCAGGAATAGCGGGGGGTACGAGCAGTACTTC
TRBJ1-1 | . | . | TRBV6-2/TRBV6-3 | CASSYHPGHMNTEAFF | TGTGCCAGCAGTTACCACCCAGGACACATGAACACTGAAGCTTTCTTT
TRBJ1-5 | TRBD1 | . | TRBV18 | CASSLTDRGNQPQHF | TGTGCCAGCTCACTTACAGACAGGGGTAATCAGCCCCAGCATTTT